The 14 T cell receptor beta chains presented below share a single source sample, sequenced in a study of monozygotic twins with inflammatory bowel disease. No DNA is given; TCRdb re-called the 5' RACE reads and lists each CDR3 protein once. This table holds about 160,000 distinct CDR3 sequences. The sequencing sample was made of blood. The receptors were sampled from a human donor with ulcerative colitis or Crohn's disease, or a healthy co-twin of an affected twin (not recorded which).

V and J are TRBV3-1 and TRBJ2-1; TCRdb gives TRBD2 as the D gene, but with no DNA this cannot be confirmed. The CDR3 is 15 amino acids. Germline V gene data show CDR1 as LGHDT and CDR2 as YNNKEL (reference sequence). This CDR3 reads CASSPRTSGYNEQFF.

The chain employs TRBV10-3 and TRBJ1-5; TCRdb returns TRBD1, unconfirmable since there is no DNA. CDR1 ENHRY and CDR2 SYGVKD come from the germline V gene. The CDR3 has 15 amino acids. The chain's CDR3 is CAISEAGGGNQPQHF.

The chain is built from TRBV4-1 and TRBJ2-6; TCRdb's D gene call, TRBD1, goes unchecked for lack of DNA. This CDR3 has 19 residues. Germline V gene sequence: CDR1 MGHRA, CDR2 YSYEKL. The CDR3 sequence: CASSQDPRTGYSGANVLTF.

The J gene is TRBJ1-2, the V gene TRBV12-3 or TRBV12-4. The CDR3 has 12 amino acids. CDR3 sequence reads: CASSLRVYGYTF.

The V gene is TRBV27, the J gene TRBJ2-6; lacking DNA, the TRBD1 call made by TCRdb goes unchecked. CDR1 and CDR2 from the germline V gene are MNHEY and SMNVEV (reference sequence). The CDR3 runs 15 residues. The CDR3 here is CASQDRGSGANVLTF.

The V and J genes are TRBV5-6 and TRBJ1-2; TCRdb's D call of TRBD1 is untestable without DNA. CDR1 is SGHDT, CDR2 YYEEEE, per germline. The CDR3 is 14 amino acids. The CDR3 spells CASSSGTGNYGYTF.

The chain links TRBV12-3 or TRBV12-4 to TRBJ1-2; TCRdb calls TRBD1, which cannot be checked without DNA. This CDR3 has 13 residues. The CDR3: CASSRDPKPHYTF.

The chain employs TRBV29-1 and TRBJ2-1; there is no DNA to check the TCRdb D call of TRBD2. This CDR3 contains 12 residues. Germline CDR1 is SQVTM and CDR2 is ANQGSEA. The chain's CDR3 is CSVEGLGHEQFF.

The chain is built from TRBV20-1 and TRBJ1-5; TCRdb's assignment of TRBD1 cannot be checked, as there is no DNA. The CDR3 is 14 residues long. CDR1 and CDR2 (germline): DFQATT, SNEGSKA (reference sequence). This CDR3 is CSARDRVSNQPQHF.

This chain links TRBV7-9 with TRBJ1-2; TCRdb's D call of TRBD1 is untestable without DNA. CDR1 and CDR2 from the germline V gene are SEHNR and FQNEAQ (reference sequence). The CDR3 length is 13 residues. The CDR3 here is CASSILTGTGYTF.

The rearrangement uses TRBV20-1 and TRBJ2-1; the D call from TCRdb, TRBD2, cannot be confirmed without DNA. The CDR3 has 16 residues. Germline V lookup: CDR1 DFQATT, CDR2 SNEGSKA (reference sequence). The CDR3 protein is CSARDPGLAGANEQFF.

The rearrangement joins TRBV5-8 to TRBJ1-5. Germline V lookup: CDR1 SGHTS, CDR2 YDEGEE. CDR3 length equals 16 residues. The CDR3 loop is CASSLGFGLPNQPQHF.

The genes are TRBV20-1 and TRBJ1-1; TCRdb designates TRBD1, a call that cannot be tested without DNA. CDR3 length: 14 residues. Germline V CDR1 and CDR2: DFQATT, SNEGSKA (reference sequence). The CDR3 spells CSARATGGGTEAFF.

V is TRBV7-9 and J is TRBJ2-3; TCRdb gives TRBD1 as the D gene, but with no DNA this cannot be confirmed. The germline gives CDR1 SEHNR, CDR2 FQNEAQ (reference sequence). The CDR3 is 15 amino acids. CDR3: CASSSGTGSTDTQYF.